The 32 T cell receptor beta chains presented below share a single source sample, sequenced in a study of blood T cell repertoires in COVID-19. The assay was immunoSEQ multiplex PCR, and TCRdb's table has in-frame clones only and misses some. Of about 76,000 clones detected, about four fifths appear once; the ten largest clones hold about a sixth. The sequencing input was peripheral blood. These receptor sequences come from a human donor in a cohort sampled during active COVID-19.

Here the CDR3 reads CSVEEKGQGVVTGELFF. CDR3 nucleotides: TGCAGCGTTGAAGAAAAGGGACAGGGAGTTGTAACCGGGGAGCTGTTTTTT. J is TRBJ2-2 and V is TRBV29-1; 9 bases match TRBD1. Germline assignment: CDR1 SQVTM and CDR2 ANQGSEA. V was pared by 0 bases and J by 5 bases, with 10 bases of the junction left unmatched. CDR3 size: 17 residues.

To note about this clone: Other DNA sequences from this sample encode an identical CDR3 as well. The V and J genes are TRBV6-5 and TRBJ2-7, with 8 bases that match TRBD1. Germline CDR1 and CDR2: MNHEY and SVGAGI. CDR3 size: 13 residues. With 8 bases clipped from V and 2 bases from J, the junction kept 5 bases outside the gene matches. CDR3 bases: TGTGCCAGCCGGACAGGGTTACCCTACGAGCAGTACTTC. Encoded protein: CASRTGLPYEQYF.

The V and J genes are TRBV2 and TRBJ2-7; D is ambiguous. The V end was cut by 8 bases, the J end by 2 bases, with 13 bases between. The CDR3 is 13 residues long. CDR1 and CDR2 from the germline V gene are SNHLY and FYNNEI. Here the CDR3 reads CASHPAGAYEQYF. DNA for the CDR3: TGTGCCAGCCACCCCGCTGGAGCCTACGAGCAGTACTTC.

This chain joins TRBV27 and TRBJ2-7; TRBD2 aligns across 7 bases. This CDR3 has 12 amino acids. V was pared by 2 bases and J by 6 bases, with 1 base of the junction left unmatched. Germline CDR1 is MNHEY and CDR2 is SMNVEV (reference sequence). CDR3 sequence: CASSLGGGEQYF. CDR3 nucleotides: TGTGCCAGCAGTTTAGGGGGGGGCGAGCAGTACTTC.

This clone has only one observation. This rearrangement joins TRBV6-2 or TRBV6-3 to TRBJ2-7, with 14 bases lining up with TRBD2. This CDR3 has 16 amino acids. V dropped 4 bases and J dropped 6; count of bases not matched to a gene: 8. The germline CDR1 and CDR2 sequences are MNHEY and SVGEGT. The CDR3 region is CASSSAGLAGVFEQYF. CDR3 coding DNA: TGTGCCAGCAGTTCGGCGGGACTAGCGGGAGTCTTCGAGCAGTACTTC.

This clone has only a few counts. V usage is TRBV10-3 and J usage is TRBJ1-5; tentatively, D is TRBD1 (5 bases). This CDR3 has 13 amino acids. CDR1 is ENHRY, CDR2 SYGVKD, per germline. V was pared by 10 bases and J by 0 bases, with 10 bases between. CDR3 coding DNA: TGTGCCAGCAGACAGAATAGCAATCAGCCCCAGCATTTT. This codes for CASRQNSNQPQHF.

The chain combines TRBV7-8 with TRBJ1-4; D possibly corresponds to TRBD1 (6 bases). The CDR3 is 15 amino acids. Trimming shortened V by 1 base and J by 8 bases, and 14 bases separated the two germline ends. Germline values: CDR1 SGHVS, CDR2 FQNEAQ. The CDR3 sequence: CASSLDPGGGEKLFF. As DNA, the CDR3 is TGTGCCAGCAGCTTAGATCCGGGGGGCGGGGAAAAACTGTTTTTT.

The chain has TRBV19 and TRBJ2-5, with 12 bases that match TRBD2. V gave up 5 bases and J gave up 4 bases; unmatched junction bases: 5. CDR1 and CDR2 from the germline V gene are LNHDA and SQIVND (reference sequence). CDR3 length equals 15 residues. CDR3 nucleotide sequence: TGTGCCAGTAGTGTGACTAGCGGGAGTTCAGAGACCCAGTACTTC. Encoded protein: CASSVTSGSSETQYF.

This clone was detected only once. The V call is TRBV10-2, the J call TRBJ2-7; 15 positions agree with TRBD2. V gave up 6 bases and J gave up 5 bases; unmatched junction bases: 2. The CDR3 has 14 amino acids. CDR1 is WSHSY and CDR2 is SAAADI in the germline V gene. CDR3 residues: CASRGLAGGDEQYF. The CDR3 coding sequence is TGCGCCAGCAGGGGACTAGCGGGAGGAGACGAGCAGTACTTC.

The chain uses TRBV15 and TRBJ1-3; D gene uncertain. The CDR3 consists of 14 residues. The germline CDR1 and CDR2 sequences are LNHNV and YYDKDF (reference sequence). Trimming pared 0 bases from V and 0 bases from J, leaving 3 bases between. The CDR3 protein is CATSRDYSGNTIYF. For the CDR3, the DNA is TGTGCCACCAGCAGAGATTACTCTGGAAACACCATATATTTT.

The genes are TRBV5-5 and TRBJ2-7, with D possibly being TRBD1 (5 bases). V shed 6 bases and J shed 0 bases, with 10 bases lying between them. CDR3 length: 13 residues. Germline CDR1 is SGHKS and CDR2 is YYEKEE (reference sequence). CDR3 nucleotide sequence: TGTGCCAGCAACGACAGAAACTCCTACGAGCAGTACTTC. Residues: CASNDRNSYEQYF.

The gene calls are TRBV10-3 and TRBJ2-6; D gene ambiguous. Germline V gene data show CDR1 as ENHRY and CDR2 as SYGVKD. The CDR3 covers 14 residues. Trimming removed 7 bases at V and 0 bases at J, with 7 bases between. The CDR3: CAITGNSGANVLTF. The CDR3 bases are TGTGCCATCACAGGCAACTCTGGGGCCAACGTCCTGACTTTC.

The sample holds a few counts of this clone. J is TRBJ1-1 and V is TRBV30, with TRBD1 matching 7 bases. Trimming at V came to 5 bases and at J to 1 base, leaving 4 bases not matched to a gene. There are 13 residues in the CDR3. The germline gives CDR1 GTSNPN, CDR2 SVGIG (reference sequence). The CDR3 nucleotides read TGTGCCTGGCAGACAGGGCCGAACACTGAAGCTTTCTTT. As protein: CAWQTGPNTEAFF.

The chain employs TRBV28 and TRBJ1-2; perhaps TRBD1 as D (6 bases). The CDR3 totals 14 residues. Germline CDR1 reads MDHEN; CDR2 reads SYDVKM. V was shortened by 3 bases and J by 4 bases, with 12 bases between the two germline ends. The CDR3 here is CASSFGGRSYGYTF. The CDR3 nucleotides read TGTGCCAGCAGTTTCGGGGGGCGTAGCTATGGCTACACCTTC.

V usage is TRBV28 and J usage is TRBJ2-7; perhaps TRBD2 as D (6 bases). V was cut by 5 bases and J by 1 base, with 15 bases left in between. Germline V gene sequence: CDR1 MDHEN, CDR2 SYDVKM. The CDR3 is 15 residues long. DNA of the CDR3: TGTGCCAGCAGTCCTCCCGGGACTTGGTCCTACGAGCAGTACTTC. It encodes CASSPPGTWSYEQYF.

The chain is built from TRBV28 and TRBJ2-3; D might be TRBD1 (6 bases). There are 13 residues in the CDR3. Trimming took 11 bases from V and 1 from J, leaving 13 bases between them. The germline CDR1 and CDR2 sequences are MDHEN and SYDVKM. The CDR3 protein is CAGADSRTDTQYF. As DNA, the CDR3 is TGTGCCGGAGCGGACAGTCGCACAGATACGCAGTATTTT.

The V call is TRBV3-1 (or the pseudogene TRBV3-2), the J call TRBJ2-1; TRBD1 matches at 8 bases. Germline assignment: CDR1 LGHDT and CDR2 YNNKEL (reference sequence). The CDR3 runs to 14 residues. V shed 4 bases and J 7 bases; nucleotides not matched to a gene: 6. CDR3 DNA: TGTGCCAGCAGCCCGGACAGGGTTGTGAATGAGCAGTTCTTC. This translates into CASSPDRVVNEQFF.

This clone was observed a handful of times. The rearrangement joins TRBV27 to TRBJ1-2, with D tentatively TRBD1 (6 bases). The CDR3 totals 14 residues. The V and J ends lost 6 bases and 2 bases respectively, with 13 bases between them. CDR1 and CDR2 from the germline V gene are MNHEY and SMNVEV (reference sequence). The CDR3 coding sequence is TGTGCCAGCAGCCGCCGGGGGGGCAACTATGGCTACACCTTC. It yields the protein CASSRRGGNYGYTF.

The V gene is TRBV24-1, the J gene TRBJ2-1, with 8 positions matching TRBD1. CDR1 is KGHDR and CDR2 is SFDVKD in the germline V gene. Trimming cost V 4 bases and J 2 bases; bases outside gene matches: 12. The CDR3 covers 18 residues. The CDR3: CATSDPTRTGRTYNEQFF. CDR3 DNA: TGTGCCACCAGTGACCCCACGCGGACAGGGCGAACCTACAATGAGCAGTTCTTC.

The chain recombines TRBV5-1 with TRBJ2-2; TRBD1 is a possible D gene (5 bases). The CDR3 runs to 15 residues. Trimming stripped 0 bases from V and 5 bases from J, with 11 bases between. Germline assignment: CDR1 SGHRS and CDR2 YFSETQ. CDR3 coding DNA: TGCGCCAGCAGCTTGGTTCAGGGTGTTACCGGGGAGCTGTTTTTT. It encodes CASSLVQGVTGELFF. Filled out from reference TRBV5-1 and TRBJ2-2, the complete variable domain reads KAGVTQTPRYLIKTRGQQVTLSCSPISGHRSVSWYQQTPGQGLQFLFEYFSETQRNKGNFPGRFSGRQFSNSRSEMNVSTLELGDSALYLCASSLVQGVTGELFFGEGSRLTVL.

Here the CDR3 reads CASSSVYEQYF. The CDR3 DNA is TGTGCCAGCAGCTCGGTTTACGAGCAGTACTTC. The chain is built from TRBV3-1 (or the pseudogene TRBV3-2) and TRBJ2-7; no reliable D call. The CDR3 runs 11 residues. V dropped 5 bases and J dropped 4 bases, with 6 bases sitting between them. Germline V lookup: CDR1 LGHDT, CDR2 YNNKEL (reference sequence).

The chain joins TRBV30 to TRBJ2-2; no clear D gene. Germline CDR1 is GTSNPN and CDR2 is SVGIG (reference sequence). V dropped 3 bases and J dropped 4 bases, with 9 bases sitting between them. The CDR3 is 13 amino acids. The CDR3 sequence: CAWRLPGTGELFF. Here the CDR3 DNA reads TGTGCCTGGAGGTTACCAGGCACCGGGGAGCTGTTTTTT. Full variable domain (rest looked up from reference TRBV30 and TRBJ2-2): SQTIHQWPATLVQPVGSPLSLECTVEGTSNPNLYWYRQAAGRGLQLLFYSVGIGQISSEVPQNLSASRPQDRQFILSSKKLLLSDSGFYLCAWRLPGTGELFFGEGSRLTVL.

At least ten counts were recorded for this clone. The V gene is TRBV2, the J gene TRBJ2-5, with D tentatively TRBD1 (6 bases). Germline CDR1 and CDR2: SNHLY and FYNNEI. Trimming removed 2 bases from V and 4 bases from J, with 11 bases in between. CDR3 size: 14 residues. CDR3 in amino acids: CASSENRDTETQYF. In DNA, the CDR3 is TGTGCCAGCAGTGAAAACAGGGATACAGAGACCCAGTACTTC. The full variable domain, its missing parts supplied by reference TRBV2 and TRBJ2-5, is EPEVTQTPSHQVTQMGQEVILRCVPISNHLYFYWYRQILGQKVEFLVSFYNNEISEKSEIFDDQFSVERPDGSNFTLKIRSTKLEDSAMYFCASSENRDTETQYFGPGTRLLVL.

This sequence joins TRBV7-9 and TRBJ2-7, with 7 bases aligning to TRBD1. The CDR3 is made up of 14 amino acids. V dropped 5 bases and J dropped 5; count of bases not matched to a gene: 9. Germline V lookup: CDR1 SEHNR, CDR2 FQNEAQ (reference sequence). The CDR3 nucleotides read TGTGCCAGCAGCCAGTCCAGGGGGTCACACGAGCAGTACTTC. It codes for CASSQSRGSHEQYF.

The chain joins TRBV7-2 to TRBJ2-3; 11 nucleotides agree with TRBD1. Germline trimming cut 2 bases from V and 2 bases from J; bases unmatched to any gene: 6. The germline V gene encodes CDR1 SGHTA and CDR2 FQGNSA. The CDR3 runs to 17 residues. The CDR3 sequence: CASSLFWDRGTTDTQYF. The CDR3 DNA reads TGTGCCAGCAGCTTATTTTGGGACAGGGGGACCACAGATACGCAGTATTTT. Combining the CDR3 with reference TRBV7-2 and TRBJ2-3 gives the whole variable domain GAGVSQSPSNKVTEKGKDVELRCDPISGHTALYWYRQSLGQGLEFLIYFQGNSAPDKSGLPSDRFSAERTGGSVSTLTIQRTQQEDSAVYLCASSLFWDRGTTDTQYFGPGTRLTVL.

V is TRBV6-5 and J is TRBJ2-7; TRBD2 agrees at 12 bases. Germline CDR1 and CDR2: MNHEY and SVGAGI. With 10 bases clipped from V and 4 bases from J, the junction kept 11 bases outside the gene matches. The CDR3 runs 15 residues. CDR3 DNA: TGTGCCACTCTAGCGGGAGGGCCTGTACGTTACGAGCAGTACTTC. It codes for CATLAGGPVRYEQYF.

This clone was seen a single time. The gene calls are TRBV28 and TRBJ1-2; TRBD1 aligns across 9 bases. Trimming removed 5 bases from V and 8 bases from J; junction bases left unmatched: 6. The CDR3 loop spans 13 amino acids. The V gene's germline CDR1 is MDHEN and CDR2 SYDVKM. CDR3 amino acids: CASSAAGQGGYTF. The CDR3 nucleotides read TGTGCCAGCAGTGCCGCGGGACAGGGAGGCTACACCTTC.

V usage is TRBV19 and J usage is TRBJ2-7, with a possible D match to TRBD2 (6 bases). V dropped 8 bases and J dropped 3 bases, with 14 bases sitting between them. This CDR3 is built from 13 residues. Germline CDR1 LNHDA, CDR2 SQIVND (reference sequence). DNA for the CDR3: TGTGCCAGTGGAACTGGCGGGGTCTACGAGCAGTACTTC. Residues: CASGTGGVYEQYF.

DNA for the CDR3: TGTGCCACCAGCAGAGTTGCGGGAGGGCACGATACGCAGTATTTT. It specifies CATSRVAGGHDTQYF. V and J are TRBV15 and TRBJ2-3, with 9 bases aligning to TRBD2. The CDR3 runs to 15 residues. Germline CDR1 reads LNHNV; CDR2 reads YYDKDF (reference sequence). Trimming cost V 1 base and J 6 bases; bases outside gene matches: 5.

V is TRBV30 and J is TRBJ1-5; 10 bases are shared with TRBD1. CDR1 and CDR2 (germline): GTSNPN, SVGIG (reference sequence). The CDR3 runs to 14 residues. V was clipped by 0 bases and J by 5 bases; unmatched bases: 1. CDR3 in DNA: TGTGCCTGGAGTGTGGACAGGGGGTATCAGCCCCAGCATTTT. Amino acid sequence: CAWSVDRGYQPQHF.

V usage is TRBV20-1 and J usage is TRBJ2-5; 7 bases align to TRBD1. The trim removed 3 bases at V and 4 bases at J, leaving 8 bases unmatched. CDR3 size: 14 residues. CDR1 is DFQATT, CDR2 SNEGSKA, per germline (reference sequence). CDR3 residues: CSASIPGQLETQYF. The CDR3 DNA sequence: TGCAGTGCTAGTATACCGGGACAGCTAGAGACCCAGTACTTC.

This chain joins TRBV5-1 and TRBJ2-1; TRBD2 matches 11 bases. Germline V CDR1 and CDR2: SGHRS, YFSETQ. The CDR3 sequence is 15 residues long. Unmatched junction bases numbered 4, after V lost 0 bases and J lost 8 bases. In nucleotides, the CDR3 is TGCGCCAGCAGCTTGGAGTCTAGCGGGAGGTATGAGCAGTTCTTC. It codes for CASSLESSGRYEQFF.